This T cell receptor beta chain was identified in a study of monozygotic twins with inflammatory bowel disease (dated by TCRdb to between 2018 and 2021). Regarding the study in general: The full study comprised 30 or so monozygotic twin pairs: nine German pairs (four IBD-concordant, five IBD-discordant) and 19 IBD-discordant Danish pairs. The search for disease-associated traits relied mainly on comparing IBD patients with their genetically identical healthy co-twins within discordant pairs. Each individual had, on average, about 151 000 unique TCRalpha sequences and 181 000 unique TCRbeta sequences available for analysis. The study at large found these results: Repertoire similarity did not differ between concordant and discordant twins, possibly due to limited statistical power. TCRbeta repertoire diversity, by inverse Simpson index, was decreased in IBD patients compared with their healthy co-twins. Distinction between different T cell subtypes could not be achieved in the analysis. IBD patients shared fewer clonotypes with other individuals than healthy twins did, most markedly in patients showing signs of disease activity. Differing immunosuppressive treatments among patients may have added background noise and inter-individual variability to the repertoires. No single strong signal or clonotype linked to IBD turned up in the results, so the idea that one exists was not supported.

The germline V gene (reference sequence) provides CDR1 DFQATT and CDR2 SNEGSKA. The cysteine opens and the phenylalanine closes a CDR3 of 14 amino acids. Only the protein is on record. From each donor, an approximately 2.5 ml peripheral blood sample was drawn into PAXgene tubes and stored at -80 degrees C. Total RNA was isolated from whole blood with the PAXgene blood miRNA kit on an automated QIAcube, without T cell sorting. Peripheral blood from monozygotic twin pairs who were concordant or discordant for inflammatory bowel disease underwent deep TCRalpha and TCRbeta repertoire profiling using unique molecular barcoding. Smoking habits were recorded for all twin pairs, and each individual was classified as a current, former or never smoker. The library was built by means of 5' RACE. For each TCR library, approximately 4,000 ng of total RNA was used. For each sample, cDNA synthesis with SMARTScribe reverse transcriptase was split into eight separate reactions. During cDNA synthesis, unique molecular identifiers containing a 6-nucleotide sample barcode were introduced by template switching. TCRalpha and TCRbeta cDNA was amplified by two nested PCRs of around 16 and 10 cycles, with bead purification after each PCR. Before amplification, the cDNA was treated with uracil DNA-glycosylase and purified using the QIAquick PCR purification kit. The second PCR was the step at which Illumina TruSeq-compatible adapters and sample-specific barcodes were added. Library quality and concentration were checked on TapeStation and Qubit, and libraries were pooled at approximately 4.7 ng each. Sequencing of the pooled libraries was done on an Illumina HiSeq2500 single-index Rapid Run using custom sequencing primers and 2 x 100 bp reads. Concerning the study's data processing: UMI-based consensus assembly with MiGEC version 1.2.6 was used to correct PCR and sequencing errors. MiXCR version 2.1.1 was used to carry out V(D)J alignment, clonotype assembly and CDR3 extraction. To normalise gene usage, clonotype sharing and MAIT/NKT TCR abundance, the top 1000, 10 000 and 20 000 clonotypes in each sample were analysed. Diversity was computed as the inverse Simpson index with the vegan R package after downsampling to 27 000 UMIs. Paired Mann-Whitney U tests were applied to discordant twin pairs, and Benjamini-Hochberg correction was used for multiple testing. TCRdb reanalyzed the reads, keeping one entry per CDR3 protein sequence and omitting DNA. The V and J calls were determined by TCRdb, not by the authors. The sample's table covers about 300,000 distinct CDR3 sequences. The ten largest clonotypes hold 5% to 6% of the sample.

A word on this clonotype: The antigen this receptor binds is unknown.

The rearranged chain carries TRBV20-1 and TRBJ2-7; the D gene TCRdb calls, TRBD2, cannot be checked with no DNA. The source is a human donor with ulcerative colitis or Crohn's disease, or a healthy co-twin of an affected twin (not recorded which). The sample was blood. CDR3 reads: CSANPSSLRYEQYF.